This TCR beta chain appears in the sequencing data of a study of shared clonotypes between healthy human individuals. Study-level points and caveats: Naive subsets tended to show greater estimated richness than memory subsets.

Assay used: immunoSEQ multiplex PCR; TCRdb lists only in-frame clones, some missing. The data contain around 1,900,000 clones, about 94% of them singletons. Naivety among CD8 cells was defined by CD45RO negativity and positive CCR7 selection, thereby excluding terminally differentiated effector memory CD45RA+ cells. A remark on this clone: Its target is unknown.

From germline, CDR1 is MNHEY and CDR2 SVGAGI. The CDR3 is made up of 12 amino acids. The V gene end was trimmed by 6 bases and the J gene end by 5 bases; junction bases not matched to a gene: 3. The sequenced sample was naive CD8+ T cells from PBMCs. The receptor was isolated from a man younger than 30 in good health. Some clones in this sample may be carry-over from other donors' samples. The rearrangement joins TRBV6-5 to TRBJ1-1, with TRBD1 identical over 7 bases. CDR3 protein: CASRKGQTEAFF. Here the CDR3 DNA reads TGTGCCAGCAGGAAGGGACAGACTGAAGCTTTCTTT.